The 29 T cell receptor beta chains given below trace back to one sample, sequenced in a study of blood T cell repertoires in COVID-19. This table comes from immunoSEQ multiplex PCR, and its TCRdb copy is limited to in-frame clones, with some not included. This table holds 88,000 or so clones, over 65% found once. Material for sequencing was peripheral blood. The receptors were gathered from a human donor in a cohort sampled during active COVID-19.

The V and J genes are TRBV7-9 and TRBJ1-3, with TRBD1 matching over 7 bases. The CDR3 spans 16 residues. Germline V lookup: CDR1 SEHNR, CDR2 FQNEAQ (reference sequence). Trimming removed 5 bases from V and 4 bases from J; junction bases left unmatched: 11. In DNA form, the CDR3 reads TGTGCCAGCAGCCCACGAGGACAGGTCCTCGGAAACACCATATATTTT. Its protein is CASSPRGQVLGNTIYF.

This clone was seen just once. This chain joins TRBV4-2 and TRBJ1-2; a possible D gene is TRBD1 (6 bases). Trimming removed 0 bases from V and 5 bases from J, with 10 bases in between. The CDR3 has 14 amino acids. Germline V gene lookup returns CDR1 LGHNA and CDR2 YNFKEQ. CDR3 bases: TGTGCCAGCAGCCAAGACGGCAGGGGATATGGCTACACCTTC. This encodes CASSQDGRGYGYTF.

In this sample, this clone turned up once. The chain links TRBV24-1 to TRBJ1-4; 9 bases agree with TRBD1. The V gene end was trimmed by 2 bases and the J gene end by 6 bases; junction bases not matched to a gene: 9. The CDR3 has 17 amino acids. In germline, CDR1 is KGHDR, CDR2 SFDVKD. In DNA form, the CDR3 reads TGTGCCACCAGTGATTCCGCACCGGGACAGGGATATGAAAAACTGTTTTTT. Residues: CATSDSAPGQGYEKLFF.

The V call is TRBV3-1 (or the pseudogene TRBV3-2), the J call TRBJ1-5, with TRBD1 identical over 8 bases. Germline CDR1 is LGHDT and CDR2 is YNNKEL (reference sequence). This CDR3 contains 14 residues. Trimming at V came to 4 bases and at J to 2 bases, leaving 1 base not matched to a gene. In DNA form, the CDR3 reads TGTGCCAGCAGCCCGGACAGGGGCAATCAGCCCCAGCATTTT. Its translation is CASSPDRGNQPQHF.

The V gene is TRBV6-5, the J gene TRBJ1-5; no clear D. Deletions cut 4 bases from V and 5 bases from J, with 9 bases between. This CDR3 is built from 13 residues. Germline V CDR1 and CDR2: MNHEY, SVGAGI. The CDR3 region is CASSSEWYQPQHF. CDR3 sequence (DNA): TGTGCCAGCAGTTCCGAGTGGTATCAGCCCCAGCATTTT.

The V gene is TRBV7-8, the J gene TRBJ1-3; 8 bases fit TRBD1. V was pared by 5 bases and J by 4 bases, with 10 bases of the junction left unmatched. This CDR3 comprises 16 residues. CDR1 is SGHVS and CDR2 is FQNEAQ in the germline V gene. The CDR3: CASSRVDRGSGNTIYF. The DNA for the CDR3 is TGTGCCAGCAGCCGAGTTGACAGGGGCTCAGGAAACACCATATATTTT.

CDR3 in DNA: TGTGCCAGTAGTACCCGAAGACCTGGTAGCGCCGGACTAGCGGTACTAGAAAATGAGCAGTTCTTC. It translates to CASSTRRPGSAGLAVLENEQFF. The chain is built from TRBV19 and TRBJ2-1; 10 bases map to TRBD2. The J segment lost 7 bases and the V segment lost 4 bases, leaving 28 bases of the junction unmatched. Germline CDR1 reads LNHDA; CDR2 reads SQIVND (reference sequence). The CDR3 length is 22 residues. Complete variable domain (other parts from reference TRBV19 and TRBJ2-1): DGGITQSPKYLFRKEGQNVTLSCEQNLNHDAMYWYRQDPGQGLRLIYYSQIVNDFQKGDIAEGYSVSREKKESFPLTVTSAQKNPTAFYLCASSTRRPGSAGLAVLENEQFFGPGTRLTVL.

This sequence joins TRBV12-3 or TRBV12-4 and TRBJ1-2, with a weak D call TRBD1 (6 bases). The ends were cut back, 6 bases at V and 1 base at J, with 9 bases in the middle. CDR3 length: 13 amino acids. This CDR3 reads CASSTDSNYGYTF. The CDR3 DNA is TGTGCCAGCAGCACGGACAGTAACTATGGCTACACCTTC.

The rearrangement joins TRBV18 to TRBJ2-1; TRBD2 matches 10 bases. Trimming removed 3 bases from V and 8 bases from J; junction bases left unmatched: 4. Germline CDR1 is KGHSH and CDR2 is LQKENI. The CDR3 has 14 amino acids. Here the CDR3 reads CASSPSGRAHEQFF. The CDR3 nucleotides read TGTGCCAGCTCACCCAGCGGGAGGGCCCATGAGCAGTTCTTC.

V gene TRBV7-9 combines with J gene TRBJ2-5; 7 positions agree with TRBD1. The junction had 13 bases not matched to a gene; V was cut back by 1 base and J by 5 bases. CDR1 is SEHNR and CDR2 is FQNEAQ in the germline V gene (reference sequence). This CDR3 comprises 17 residues. The CDR3 DNA sequence: TGTGCCAGCAGCTTAGGGCCGACAGGGATGGGTCTCGAGACCCAGTACTTC. Protein product: CASSLGPTGMGLETQYF. The whole variable domain, remainder taken from reference TRBV7-9 and TRBJ2-5, is DTGVSQNPRHKITKRGQNVTFRCDPISEHNRLYWYRQTLGQGPEFLTYFQNEAQLEKSRLLSDRFSAERPKGSFSTLEIQRTEQGDSAMYLCASSLGPTGMGLETQYFGPGTRLLVL.

This chain uses TRBV4-1 with TRBJ1-4; 9 nucleotides match TRBD1. Germline lookup yields CDR1 MGHRA and CDR2 YSYEKL. V lost 0 bases and J lost 4; bases outside the gene matches: 6. The CDR3 has 17 residues. The CDR3 reads CASSQEPPGQGNEKLFF. CDR3 nucleotide sequence: TGCGCCAGCAGCCAAGAACCTCCGGGACAGGGTAATGAAAAACTGTTTTTT.

The V call is TRBV9, the J call TRBJ1-1, with D tentatively TRBD1 (5 bases). V lost 0 bases and J lost 4, with 13 bases in between. Germline CDR1 SGDLS, CDR2 YYNGEE. This CDR3 comprises 15 residues. In DNA, the CDR3 is TGTGCCAGCAGCGTAGGGTCAGGGATCGGCACTGAAGCTTTCTTT. Translation gives CASSVGSGIGTEAFF.

This chain joins TRBV9 and TRBJ2-7, with 10 bases fitting TRBD2. V lost 0 bases to trimming and J lost 6 bases; unmatched junction nucleotides: 9. This CDR3 region has 16 residues. CDR1 is SGDLS, CDR2 YYNGEE, per germline. In DNA form, the CDR3 reads TGTGCCAGCAGCGTAGCCCCCGCACTAGCGGGGACCGAGCAGTACTTC. It is translated as CASSVAPALAGTEQYF.

This CDR3 is CASSLALGSYNEQFF. The CDR3, as DNA: TGTGCCAGCAGCTTAGCGCTAGGCAGCTACAATGAGCAGTTCTTC. V usage is TRBV7-2 and J usage is TRBJ2-1; D ambiguous. Trimming stripped 0 bases from V and 3 bases from J, with 9 bases between. The CDR3 consists of 15 residues. Germline values: CDR1 SGHTA, CDR2 FQGNSA.

The rearrangement uses TRBV5-6 and TRBJ2-7; maybe TRBD2 (6 bases). Trimming removed 4 bases at V and 3 bases at J, with 11 bases between. This CDR3 has 13 residues. Germline-derived CDR1 and CDR2 are SGHDT and YYEEEE. CDR3 in amino acids: CASSLGTLYEQYF. The CDR3 coding sequence is TGTGCCAGCAGCCTGGGGACTCTCTACGAGCAGTACTTC. Full variable domain (outside the CDR3, taken from reference TRBV5-6 and TRBJ2-7): DAGVTQSPTHLIKTRGQQVTLRCSPKSGHDTVSWYQQALGQGPQFIFQYYEEEERQRGNFPDRFSGHQFPNYSSELNVNALLLGDSALYLCASSLGTLYEQYFGPGTRLTVT.

This sequence joins TRBV2 and TRBJ1-4; 11 bases are shared with TRBD1. Germline lookup yields CDR1 SNHLY and CDR2 FYNNEI. The CDR3 runs 16 residues. V lost 7 bases, J lost 0 bases, and 4 bases stayed unmatched. The CDR3 DNA reads as TGTGCCAGCAAGGGGGACAGGGGGACAACTAATGAAAAACTGTTTTTT. Protein product: CASKGDRGTTNEKLFF.

The genes are TRBV19 and TRBJ2-7; TRBD2 aligns across 10 bases. Germline loops: CDR1 LNHDA, CDR2 SQIVND (reference sequence). Trimming took 3 bases from V and 2 from J; bases not matched to a gene: 4. This CDR3 comprises 15 residues. CDR3 sequence (DNA): TGTGCCAGTAGTATTATAGCGGGAGGCCCCTACGAGCAGTACTTC. This translates into CASSIIAGGPYEQYF.

This clone was seen a handful of times. The chain joins TRBV5-5 to TRBJ1-1; TRBD1 matches at 7 bases. J gave up 0 bases and V 2 bases, and 10 bases lay outside the gene matches. The CDR3 loop spans 17 amino acids. The V gene's germline CDR1 is SGHKS and CDR2 YYEKEE (reference sequence). Here the CDR3 DNA reads TGTGCCAGCAGCTTTAGGGCAGGGGGGCTCATGAACACTGAAGCTTTCTTT. It yields the protein CASSFRAGGLMNTEAFF.

This clone was detected a few times. The chain couples TRBV19 to TRBJ1-5; D gene ambiguous. The V end was cut by 2 bases, the J end by 5 bases, with 10 bases between. Looked up from germline, CDR1 is LNHDA and CDR2 is SQIVND (reference sequence). The CDR3 consists of 14 residues. In nucleotides, the CDR3 is TGTGCCAGTAGTATATTCCGGGTGGATCAGCCCCAGCATTTT. It encodes CASSIFRVDQPQHF.

V is TRBV3-1 (or the pseudogene TRBV3-2) and J is TRBJ2-5; D unclear. The germline CDR1 and CDR2 sequences are LGHDT and YNNKEL (reference sequence). The CDR3 is 18 amino acids. Deletions cut 0 bases from V and 0 bases from J, with 17 bases between. The CDR3 is CASSQDFGQILDQETQYF. The CDR3 coding sequence is TGTGCCAGCAGCCAAGACTTTGGGCAGATCTTGGACCAAGAGACCCAGTACTTC.

This clone was seen just once. The chain couples TRBV2 to TRBJ2-4; 11 nucleotides line up with TRBD2. The CDR3 is 13 residues long. The V gene's germline CDR1 is SNHLY and CDR2 FYNNEI. With V trimmed by 8 bases and J by 4 bases, 1 base remained unmatched. Here the CDR3 DNA reads TGTGCCAGCCTAGCGGGGGGTAAAAACATTCAGTACTTC. Translation gives CASLAGGKNIQYF.

V gene TRBV7-2 combines with J gene TRBJ2-5; TRBD2 matches at 10 bases. Trimming cost V 4 bases and J 5 bases; bases outside gene matches: 7. The CDR3 extends over 15 amino acids. The germline gives CDR1 SGHTA, CDR2 FQGNSA. CDR3 residues: CASSSERGGLETQYF. The CDR3 nucleotides are TGTGCCAGCAGCTCAGAGCGGGGGGGCCTGGAGACCCAGTACTTC.

This rearrangement joins TRBV28 to TRBJ2-1; tentative D call: TRBD1 (5 bases). V shed 3 bases and J shed 7 bases, with 16 bases lying between them. Germline values: CDR1 MDHEN, CDR2 SYDVKM. The CDR3 consists of 15 residues. As DNA, the CDR3 is TGTGCCAGCAGTTTTCTTTCAGGGTTGGGTAATGAGCAGTTCTTC. Protein product: CASSFLSGLGNEQFF.

The CDR3 protein is CASSLDSPADTQYF. The CDR3 region has the DNA TGTGCCAGCAGCTTGGATAGCCCCGCAGATACGCAGTATTTT. The chain links TRBV5-4 to TRBJ2-3; D not resolved. The V end was cut by 0 bases, the J end by 4 bases, with 9 bases between. The CDR3 covers 14 residues. Germline CDR1 reads SGHNT; CDR2 reads YYREEE (reference sequence).

The rearrangement joins TRBV6-2 or TRBV6-3 to TRBJ1-6, with 7 bases aligning to TRBD1. The trim removed 5 bases at V and 7 bases at J, leaving 14 bases unmatched. Germline V gene lookup returns CDR1 MNHEY and CDR2 SVGEGT. The length of the CDR3 is 17 residues. CDR3 bases: TGTGCCAGCAGTGAGAGGACAGGCCCCCTCCGCAATTCACCCCTCCACTTT. Its translation is CASSERTGPLRNSPLHF.

This chain connects TRBV28 to TRBJ2-2; 7 nucleotides align to TRBD1. Looked up from germline, CDR1 is MDHEN and CDR2 is SYDVKM. This CDR3 contains 17 residues. Losses at the gene ends were 5 bases for V and 0 bases for J; bases not matched to a gene: 9. The CDR3 sequence is CASSPLGQSSNTGELFF. The CDR3 region has the DNA TGTGCCAGCAGTCCCCTGGGACAGAGTTCGAACACCGGGGAGCTGTTTTTT.

There are a few counts of this clone. This chain links TRBV12-3 or TRBV12-4 with TRBJ1-1, with 8 bases that match TRBD1. The CDR3 consists of 11 residues. The junction had 5 bases not matched to a gene; V was cut back by 6 bases and J by 11 bases. CDR3 bases: TGTGCCAGCAGAGGACAGGGTTTTGCTTTCTTT. Amino acid sequence: CASRGQGFAFF.

V is TRBV13 and J is TRBJ2-5; 7 bases are shared with TRBD1. The CDR3 length is 14 residues. The ends lost 0 bases at V and 2 bases at J; junction bases unmatched: 0. The germline gives CDR1 PRHDT, CDR2 FYEKMQ (reference sequence). This CDR3 is CASSLGTGQETQYF. In DNA form, the CDR3 reads TGTGCCAGCAGCTTAGGGACAGGGCAAGAGACCCAGTACTTC. The complete variable domain, with remaining parts taken from reference TRBV13 and TRBJ2-5, reads AAGVIQSPRHLIKEKRETATLKCYPIPRHDTVYWYQQGPGQDPQFLISFYEKMQSDKGSIPDRFSAQQFSDYHSELNMSSLELGDSALYFCASSLGTGQETQYFGPGTRLLVL.

The V call is TRBV7-8, the J call TRBJ1-4, with D tentatively TRBD1 (5 bases). This CDR3 is built from 15 residues. Trimming took 5 bases from V and 3 from J, leaving 13 bases between them. CDR1 is SGHVS, CDR2 FQNEAQ, per germline. The DNA for the CDR3 is TGTGCCAGCAGCCCCAGGGCAGTGCCTAATGAAAAACTGTTTTTT. This translates into CASSPRAVPNEKLFF. The entire variable domain, with the rest obtained from reference TRBV7-8 and TRBJ1-4, is as follows: GAGVSQSPRYKVAKRGQDVALRCDPISGHVSLFWYQQALGQGPEFLTYFQNEAQLDKSGLPSDRFFAERPEGSVSTLKIQRTQQEDSAVYLCASSPRAVPNEKLFFGSGTQLSVL.